The clone carrying this TCR beta chain occurred a few times. What it binds is unknown. Repertoires were generated with immunoSEQ multiplex PCR, while TCRdb's copy carries only in-frame clones and drops some. Of 100,000 or so clones in the sample, approximately 87% are singletons; the top ten hold about 2.9%. The entry originates in a study of T cell responses to AZD1222 COVID-19 vaccine. Study-wide points: Every sample of the repertoires postdated the peak T cell response. Nearly half of the spike-specific TCRs reportedly recognize variant regions that carry no mutations. Mostly white British, mostly female donors; authors suggested clonal diversity may be underestimated.

V was clipped by 0 bases and J by 0 bases, with 9 bases between them. CDR1 and CDR2 from the germline V gene are LNHNV and YYDKDF (reference sequence). CDR3 size: 15 residues. This clonotype was obtained from an adult in good health. This rearrangement joins TRBV15 to TRBJ2-7, with D possibly being TRBD2 (5 bases). Sequencing used peripheral blood, obtained on day 0 of AZD1222 vaccination. The CDR3: CATSREGGPSYEQYF. CDR3 in DNA: TGTGCCACCAGCAGAGAAGGCGGGCCCTCCTACGAGCAGTACTTC.